The 12 T cell receptor beta chains listed next were all sequenced from one sample in a study of blood T cell repertoires in COVID-19. Assay: immunoSEQ multiplex PCR; the TCRdb copy retains only in-frame clones and omits some. The sample has some 71,000 clones, 90% seen once. Sequences were obtained from peripheral blood. The receptors originated from a woman under 30 with acute or convalescent COVID-19.

The chain employs TRBV28 and TRBJ1-5, with 9 bases that match TRBD1. V shed 4 bases, J shed 8 bases, and the junction held 6 bases outside the gene matches. CDR3 size: 14 residues. Per germline, CDR1 MDHEN and CDR2 SYDVKM. This CDR3 is CASSSRQGVEPQHF. CDR3 nucleotide sequence: TGTGCCAGCAGTTCAAGACAGGGGGTAGAGCCCCAGCATTTT.

The chain recombines TRBV29-1 with TRBJ2-1, with 15 bases fitting TRBD2. The ends lost 6 bases at V and 7 bases at J; junction bases unmatched: 4. This CDR3 spans 14 amino acids. Per germline, CDR1 SQVTM and CDR2 ANQGSEA. The DNA for the CDR3 is TGCAGCGTGCTCGGGACTAGCGGGAGGAATGAGCAGTTCTTC. Its protein product is CSVLGTSGRNEQFF.

The V gene is TRBV18, the J gene TRBJ2-7; 7 nucleotides line up with TRBD1. The germline V gene has CDR1 KGHSH and CDR2 LQKENI. The CDR3 consists of 15 residues. V gave up 3 bases and J gave up 4 bases; unmatched junction bases: 9. As DNA, the CDR3 is TGTGCCAGCTCACCCGTAGGGGGCAGCGGATACGAGCAGTACTTC. It specifies CASSPVGGSGYEQYF.

The chain recombines TRBV6-5 with TRBJ1-6; perhaps TRBD1 as D (5 bases). The germline CDR1 and CDR2 sequences are MNHEY and SVGAGI. V gave up 7 bases and J gave up 7 bases, with 11 bases separating them. The CDR3 is 13 residues long. CDR3 in DNA: TGTGCCAGCAACGACAGAGAAAATTCACCCCTCCACTTT. This codes for CASNDRENSPLHF.

J is TRBJ2-1 and V is TRBV12-5; 12 bases match TRBD2. Germline V lookup: CDR1 LGHNT, CDR2 FRNRAP. Losses at the gene ends were 1 base for V and 12 bases for J; bases not matched to a gene: 10. The CDR3 totals 16 residues. CDR3 sequence: CASGLGASGRVGGQFF. The CDR3, as DNA: TGTGCTAGTGGTTTGGGCGCTAGCGGGAGGGTTGGGGGGCAGTTCTTC.

The chain combines TRBV5-1 with TRBJ1-2; TRBD1 agrees at 9 bases. Per the germline V gene, CDR1 is SGHRS and CDR2 is YFSETQ. V dropped 3 bases and J dropped 7; count of bases not matched to a gene: 7. There are 14 residues in the CDR3. The CDR3 region has the DNA TGCGCCAGCAGCTCAACACAGGGGGCCGGTGGCTACACCTTC. Amino acids: CASSSTQGAGGYTF.

In this sample, this clone turned up once. The V gene is TRBV6-5, the J gene TRBJ1-5, with 9 bases lining up with TRBD1. The CDR3 sequence is 15 residues long. CDR1 and CDR2 from the germline V gene are MNHEY and SVGAGI. V lost 5 bases, J lost 7 bases, and 9 bases stayed unmatched. CDR3 region: CASSLTGGTGQPQHF. In DNA, the CDR3 is TGTGCCAGCAGTCTAACAGGGGGCACAGGGCAGCCCCAGCATTTT.

The chain joins TRBV19 to TRBJ2-4; 11 nucleotides line up with TRBD2. Trimming took 6 bases from V and 3 from J; bases not matched to a gene: 16. CDR1 and CDR2 from the germline V gene are LNHDA and SQIVND (reference sequence). The CDR3 has 19 amino acids. DNA of the CDR3: TGTGCCAGTAGCAAACGAAGTTCCGGGACTAGCGGAGGCAAAAACATTCAGTACTTC. Its protein is CASSKRSSGTSGGKNIQYF.

This chain links TRBV6-2 or TRBV6-3 with TRBJ2-7; weak D call: TRBD2 (6 bases). Trimming took off 2 bases at V and 4 bases at J, with 9 bases between the two ends. This CDR3 region has 13 residues. Germline V gene data show CDR1 as MNHEY and CDR2 as SVGEGT. The CDR3 DNA follows: TGTGCCAGCAGTTACCTCGGGAGTTACGAGCAGTACTTC. It specifies CASSYLGSYEQYF.

CDR3 DNA sequence: TGTGCCAGCAGCTTCGCAACTGGAGGGGAGCAGTATTTT. Translated: CASSFATGGEQYF. This chain links TRBV9 with TRBJ2-3, with a possible D match to TRBD2 (6 bases). V dropped 4 bases and J dropped 11 bases, with 17 bases sitting between them. Germline V lookup: CDR1 SGDLS, CDR2 YYNGEE. CDR3 size: 13 residues.

The chain carries TRBV5-1 and TRBJ1-3; D is unclear. The CDR3 has 15 amino acids. The ends were cut back, 3 bases at V and 4 bases at J, with 14 bases in the middle. The germline gives CDR1 SGHRS, CDR2 YFSETQ. The CDR3 coding sequence is TGCGCCAGCAGCTCCGACGGAGGAGTAGGAAACACCATATATTTT. It specifies CASSSDGGVGNTIYF.

This chain links TRBV2 with TRBJ2-3; a possible D gene is TRBD2 (6 bases). Germline CDR1 is SNHLY and CDR2 is FYNNEI. The CDR3 consists of 13 residues. Trimming left V 6 bases short and J 5 bases short, with 12 bases between. The CDR3 loop is CASSPTGEDTQYF. CDR3 nucleotides: TGTGCCAGCAGCCCCACGGGGGAAGATACGCAGTATTTT.